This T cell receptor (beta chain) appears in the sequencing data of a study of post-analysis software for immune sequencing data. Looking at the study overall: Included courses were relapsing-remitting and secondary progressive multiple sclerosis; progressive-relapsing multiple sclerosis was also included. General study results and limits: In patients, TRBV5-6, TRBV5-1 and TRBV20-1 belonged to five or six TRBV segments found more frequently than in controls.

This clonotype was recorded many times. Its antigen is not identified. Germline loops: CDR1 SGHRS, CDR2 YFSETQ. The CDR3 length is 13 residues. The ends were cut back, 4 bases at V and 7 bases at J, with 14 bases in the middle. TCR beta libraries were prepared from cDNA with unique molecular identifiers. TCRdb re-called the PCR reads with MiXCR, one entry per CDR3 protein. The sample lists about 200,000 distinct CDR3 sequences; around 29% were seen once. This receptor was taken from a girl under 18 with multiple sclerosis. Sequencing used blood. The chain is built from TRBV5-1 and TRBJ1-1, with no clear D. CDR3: CASSPTDGIEAFF. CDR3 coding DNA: TGCGCCAGCAGCCCAACGGACGGTATTGAAGCTTTCTTT.